The rows below give T cell receptor beta chains drawn from one sample of a study of HIV-infected children after antiretroviral therapy interruption. TCRdb re-derived calls from the 3' RACE reads in MiXCR, one entry per CDR3 protein. The table shows around 50,000 distinct CDR3 sequences, with roughly 4.5% occurring only once. Sequencing used CD45RA+ CD4+ T cells from PBMCs, pooled from several time points, obtained from a donor given antiretroviral therapy, either interrupted or continuous. Receptors were obtained from a pool of human donors with HIV. Each CDR3 is given without its conserved first and last residue. The D gene is left open where the match is weak.

J gene: TRBJ1-4; V gene: TRBV6-6; D gene: .; CDR3 protein: ASSGTATNEKLF
J gene: TRBJ1-1; V gene: TRBV12-3/TRBV12-4; D gene: .; CDR3 protein: ASSLNRKAEAF
J gene: TRBJ1-6; V gene: TRBV20-1; D gene: .; CDR3 protein: SARDGGYSDSPLH
J gene: TRBJ2-7; V gene: TRBV6-2/TRBV6-3; D gene: TRBD1; CDR3 protein: ASSYDRGPYEQY
J gene: TRBJ1-1; V gene: TRBV12-5; D gene: .; CDR3 protein: ASGRTDEAF
J gene: TRBJ1-1; V gene: TRBV6-1; D gene: TRBD1; CDR3 protein: ASTGQMNTEAF
J gene: TRBJ1-5; V gene: TRBV19; D gene: .; CDR3 protein: ASSRVNQPQH
J gene: TRBJ1-1; V gene: TRBV6-1; D gene: .; CDR3 protein: ASRGTEAF
J gene: TRBJ2-1; V gene: TRBV11-2; D gene: TRBD2; CDR3 protein: ASSLDLGTSPNEQF
J gene: TRBJ1-1; V gene: TRBV30; D gene: .; CDR3 protein: AWTRENTEAF